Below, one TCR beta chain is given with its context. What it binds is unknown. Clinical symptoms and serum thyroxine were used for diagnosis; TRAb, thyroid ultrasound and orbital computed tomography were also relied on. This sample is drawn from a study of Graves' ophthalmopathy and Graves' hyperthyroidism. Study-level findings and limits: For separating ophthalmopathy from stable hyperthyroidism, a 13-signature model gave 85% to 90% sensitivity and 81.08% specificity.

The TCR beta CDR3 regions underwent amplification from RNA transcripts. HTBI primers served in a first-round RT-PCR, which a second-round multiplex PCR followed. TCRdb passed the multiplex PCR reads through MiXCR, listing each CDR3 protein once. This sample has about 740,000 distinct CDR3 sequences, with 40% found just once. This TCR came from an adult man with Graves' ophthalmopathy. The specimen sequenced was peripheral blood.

The DNA for the CDR3 is TGCAGCGTCGAGACCGGGTACAATGAGCAGTACTTC. Translation gives CSVETGYNEQYF. The gene calls are TRBV29-1 and TRBJ2-7; D gene uncertain. Deletions cut 6 bases from V and 7 bases from J, with 16 bases between. The germline CDR1 and CDR2 sequences are SQVTM and ANQGSEA. The CDR3 has 12 residues.